This TCR beta chain was observed in a study of low-dose radiotherapy and immunotherapy resistance in tumors. About the study: Intravenous ipilimumab 1 mg/kg every six weeks was given with nivolumab 240 mg every two weeks.

Priming of first-strand cDNA relied on TRAV- and TRBV-specific primers (covering alpha and beta chains). It was with a constant-region primer and a V-primer adapter that TCRs were amplified over around 19 PCR cycles. TCRdb called the reads again in MiXCR, with one record for every CDR3 protein. The sample yields about 13,000 distinct CDR3 sequences, more than 60% seen once. The CDR3 consists of 15 residues. Comment on this clonotype: The junction departs from germline at one end; a sequencing error may be responsible.

The chain carries TRBV5-3 and TRBJ2-7; 9 bases align to TRBD2. TRBV5-3 is classed as an ORF, of uncertain function. The sequence derives from a human donor with advanced metastatic prostate, ovarian, gallbladder or colorectal cancer (not recorded which). This table probably holds off-target reads from a library built for another chain. The CDR3 nucleotides read TGTGCCAGCAGCTTGGCCGGGACTAGCTTTGGCGAGCAGTACTTC. It translates to CASSLAGTSFGEQYF.